These 26 T cell receptor beta chains originate from one sample sequenced in a study of CD8+CD57+ T cells in acquired aplastic anemia. TCR beta VDJ and CDR3 profiles were obtained from a genomic DNA template. MiXCR was run by TCRdb on the reads, yielding one entry per CDR3 protein. The table shows 90,000 to 130,000 distinct CDR3 sequences, with 51% occurring only once. Sequenced: sorted CD4+, CD8+, or CD8+CD57+ T cells (not recorded which) from PBMCs. These receptors originate from a human donor in good health, serving as a control.

In this sample, this clonotype turned up a few times. The chain uses TRBV6-1 and TRBJ1-4; 9 bases match TRBD1. The CDR3 runs 14 residues. Germline CDR1 is MNHNS and CDR2 is SASEGT. The junction had 4 bases not matched to a gene; V was cut back by 5 bases and J by 6 bases. CDR3 protein: CASSLQGADEKLFF. The CDR3 DNA reads TGTGCCAGCAGTCTACAGGGGGCGGATGAAAAACTGTTTTTT.

The J gene is TRBJ2-7, the V gene TRBV10-1; D uncertain. CDR3 size: 16 residues. Trimming left V 0 bases short and J 5 bases short, with 17 bases between. Looked up from germline, CDR1 is WNHNN and CDR2 is SYGVQD (reference sequence). The CDR3: CASSESGDSMLHEQYF. The CDR3 coding sequence is TGCGCCAGCAGTGAGTCAGGTGACTCCATGCTCCACGAGCAGTACTTC.

This clonotype was counted between two and nine times. V gene TRBV29-1 combines with J gene TRBJ2-3, with D perhaps TRBD2 (5 bases). Trimming cost V 7 bases and J 4 bases, with 15 bases left between them. This CDR3 contains 13 residues. Looked up from germline, CDR1 is SQVTM and CDR2 is ANQGSEA. This CDR3 is CSADTGFADTQYF. The CDR3 nucleotides read TGCAGCGCAGACACGGGATTTGCAGATACGCAGTATTTT.

The rearrangement uses TRBV24-1 and TRBJ1-3; D is ambiguous. The CDR3 runs to 15 residues. The V and J ends lost 3 bases and 0 bases respectively, with 8 bases between them. The germline gives CDR1 KGHDR, CDR2 SFDVKD. CDR3 DNA: TGTGCCACCAGTGATCCCAAGAACTCTGGAAACACCATATATTTT. Amino acids: CATSDPKNSGNTIYF.

V gene TRBV29-1 combines with J gene TRBJ2-7, with D possibly being TRBD1 or TRBD2 (5 bases each). Germline lookup yields CDR1 SQVTM and CDR2 ANQGSEA. The CDR3 spans 12 residues. CDR3 protein: CSAARDAYEQYF. CDR3 DNA: TGCAGTGCTGCTAGGGACGCCTACGAGCAGTACTTC.

Remarks on this clonotype: No conserved phenylalanine or tryptophan ends this CDR3, so it is likely a read error. The chain uses TRBV5-1 and TRBJ2-7, with D possibly called TRBD1 or TRBD2 (6 bases each). The V end was cut by 0 bases, the J end by 2 bases, with 12 bases between. The CDR3 has 15 amino acids. Germline V gene data show CDR1 as SGHRS and CDR2 as YFSETQ. CDR3 sequence reads: CASSLEGGSTYEQYL. The CDR3 nucleotides are TGCGCCAGCAGCTTGGAGGGGGGTAGTACCTACGAGCAGTACCTC.

The chain carries TRBV10-3 and TRBJ2-3, with 13 bases aligning to TRBD2. The germline V gene encodes CDR1 ENHRY and CDR2 SYGVKD. Unmatched junction bases numbered 11, after V lost 6 bases and J lost 8 bases. The CDR3 covers 16 residues. The CDR3: CAISRGTSGEVGTQYF. CDR3 nucleotide sequence: TGTGCCATCAGCCGCGGGACTAGCGGGGAGGTTGGTACGCAGTATTTT.

The gene calls are TRBV12-3 or TRBV12-4 and TRBJ2-5; TRBD2 aligns across 11 bases. The CDR3 contains 18 residues. V gave up 2 bases and J gave up 5 bases; unmatched junction bases: 13. The CDR3 nucleotides read TGTGCCAGCAGTTTAAAGCTAGCGGGGGGACCGTCAGGGGAGACCCAGTACTTC. This gives the protein CASSLKLAGGPSGETQYF.

This clonotype appeared a few times. This CDR3 is CASSTTGWSSPLHF. Here the CDR3 DNA reads TGTGCCAGCAGTACGACAGGGTGGAGTTCACCCCTCCACTTT. The genes are TRBV25-1 and TRBJ1-6; 7 positions match TRBD1. This CDR3 has 14 residues. The V and J ends lost 5 bases and 9 bases, in that order; junction bases with no gene match: 7. Per the germline V gene, CDR1 is MGHDK and CDR2 is SYGVNS.

This clonotype was found many times. The chain is built from TRBV9 and TRBJ2-1; no clear D. This CDR3 is built from 15 residues. Per germline, CDR1 SGDLS and CDR2 YYNGEE. The germline V and J ends were trimmed by 0 bases and 12 bases, with 19 bases remaining between them. The CDR3 protein is CASSVEVGPRVSQFF. The CDR3 nucleotides are TGTGCCAGCAGCGTAGAGGTAGGGCCAAGGGTGTCGCAGTTCTTC.

The V and J genes are TRBV5-5 and TRBJ2-5, with TRBD2 matching over 9 bases. The CDR3 sequence is 16 residues long. Germline values: CDR1 SGHKS, CDR2 YYEKEE (reference sequence). With 1 base clipped from V and 2 bases from J, the junction kept 6 bases outside the gene matches. This CDR3 reads CASSLRGGGIQETQYF. In DNA, the CDR3 is TGTGCCAGCAGCTTGCGCGGGGGGGGCATACAAGAGACCCAGTACTTC.

This clonotype was seen a few times. The CDR3 DNA is TGCGCCAGCAGTGAGTCAATCTGGGGACAGGGCTACAATCAGCCCCAGCATTTT. Translated: CASSESIWGQGYNQPQHF. The chain joins TRBV10-2 to TRBJ1-5, with 9 bases aligning to TRBD1. The length of the CDR3 is 18 residues. V was clipped by 0 bases and J by 3 bases; unmatched bases: 9. Germline CDR1 is WSHSY and CDR2 is SAAADI.

This rearrangement joins TRBV20-1 to TRBJ1-1; the D gene is possibly TRBD1 (5 bases). The germline V gene encodes CDR1 DFQATT and CDR2 SNEGSKA (reference sequence). The CDR3 sequence is 11 residues long. V dropped 6 bases and J dropped 8 bases, with 13 bases sitting between them. This CDR3 is CSASGTREAFF. CDR3 DNA sequence: TGCAGTGCCTCCGGGACGCGAGAAGCTTTCTTT.

This chain uses TRBV15 with TRBJ2-7, with D tentatively TRBD1 or TRBD2 (5 bases each). V gave up 1 base and J gave up 3 bases, with 10 bases separating them. Germline lookup yields CDR1 LNHNV and CDR2 YYDKDF (reference sequence). The CDR3 loop spans 14 amino acids. The CDR3 region is CATSRATRGYEQYF. As DNA, the CDR3 is TGTGCCACCAGCAGAGCTACTAGGGGCTACGAGCAGTACTTC.

This clonotype was picked up many times. The rearrangement uses TRBV2 and TRBJ2-7; perhaps TRBD1 as D (6 bases). Germline V gene lookup returns CDR1 SNHLY and CDR2 FYNNEI. V lost 0 bases to trimming and J lost 2 bases, with 14 bases between them. This CDR3 has 16 amino acids. CDR3 sequence: CASSEALWTVTYEQYF. CDR3 DNA sequence: TGTGCCAGCAGTGAAGCGCTTTGGACAGTTACCTACGAGCAGTACTTC.

This chain uses TRBV2 with TRBJ2-7, with D tentatively TRBD1 (5 bases). The ends were cut back, 1 base at V and 0 bases at J, with 10 bases in the middle. Germline lookup yields CDR1 SNHLY and CDR2 FYNNEI. CDR3 length: 15 amino acids. The CDR3: CASSEGAGHSYEQYF. The CDR3 bases are TGTGCCAGCAGTGAAGGGGCAGGACACTCCTACGAGCAGTACTTC.

This clonotype was detected ten times or more. The chain uses TRBV5-1 and TRBJ2-3, with a possible D match to TRBD1 (6 bases). Germline V gene sequence: CDR1 SGHRS, CDR2 YFSETQ. The CDR3 is made up of 15 amino acids. V was shortened by 0 bases and J by 2 bases, with 10 bases between the two germline ends. The CDR3 DNA reads as TGCGCCAGCAGCTTGGGGGGGCAGGTCACAGATACGCAGTATTTT. Its protein is CASSLGGQVTDTQYF.

This clonotype was seen a single time. The chain joins TRBV19 to TRBJ1-5, with D unclear. The CDR3 length is 12 residues. Germline CDR1 LNHDA, CDR2 SQIVND (reference sequence). Trimming pared 0 bases from V and 11 bases from J, leaving 8 bases between. CDR3 amino acids: CASSIDSSTQHF. The CDR3 region has the DNA TGTGCCAGTAGTATAGACAGCTCGACCCAGCATTTT.

There are many counts of this clonotype. CDR3 nucleotides: TGTGCCAGCAGGGTAGCGGGGGATTCTGTGACGCAGTATTTT. This translates into CASRVAGDSVTQYF. The chain joins TRBV7-2 to TRBJ2-3, with 9 bases fitting TRBD2. Trimming removed 6 bases from V and 9 bases from J; junction bases left unmatched: 10. This CDR3 has 14 amino acids. Germline assignment: CDR1 SGHTA and CDR2 FQGNSA.

This clonotype was seen at least ten times. V gene TRBV5-5 combines with J gene TRBJ1-2; D is uncertain. V shed 0 bases and J shed 2 bases, with 5 bases lying between them. Per germline, CDR1 SGHKS and CDR2 YYEKEE (reference sequence). This CDR3 has 13 amino acids. DNA of the CDR3: TGTGCCAGCAGCTTGGCCTTAAACTATGGCTACACCTTC. Encoded protein: CASSLALNYGYTF.

This rearrangement joins TRBV2 to TRBJ2-7; D uncertain. CDR1 is SNHLY and CDR2 is FYNNEI in the germline V gene. V lost 4 bases, J lost 1 base, and 8 bases lay in between. The CDR3 is made up of 13 amino acids. The CDR3 nucleotides read TGTGCCAGCAGTGTTGGTAGGTCCTACGAGCAGTACTTC. Amino acids: CASSVGRSYEQYF.

V usage is TRBV27 and J usage is TRBJ1-6; no definite D call. CDR1 is MNHEY and CDR2 is SMNVEV in the germline V gene (reference sequence). The length of the CDR3 is 15 residues. V was pared by 6 bases and J by 3 bases, with 12 bases between. The CDR3 DNA reads TGTGCCAGCAGCTTGTCGGAGGGCTATAATTCACCCCTCCACTTT. Amino acid sequence: CASSLSEGYNSPLHF.

For this clonotype: With a much larger clone just one base away, this may be a read error. This chain connects TRBV19 to TRBJ1-5; D remains unclear. Trimming removed 4 bases from V and 8 bases from J, with 9 bases in between. This CDR3 region has 12 residues. CDR1 LNHDA and CDR2 SQIVND come from the germline V gene (reference sequence). DNA of the CDR3: TGTGCCAGTAGTACTGGGAGGAAGCCCCAGCATTTT. Protein: CASSTGRKPQHF.

This clonotype occurred once. The CDR3 DNA reads as TGCGCCAGCAGCCAAGGGGGACAGGGGGCCGGGGAGCTGTTTTTT. Translation: CASSQGGQGAGELFF. The chain joins TRBV4-3 to TRBJ2-2, with 11 bases lining up with TRBD1. Germline V gene lookup returns CDR1 LGHNA and CDR2 YSLEER. This CDR3 spans 15 amino acids. V gave up 1 base and J gave up 6 bases; unmatched junction bases: 1.

Concerning this clonotype: A read error may produce the germline difference seen at one junction end. The chain couples TRBV6-5 to TRBJ1-6, with 10 bases that match TRBD1. The CDR3 is made up of 14 amino acids. Germline V gene lookup returns CDR1 MNHEY and CDR2 SVGAGI. In DNA, the CDR3 is TGCGCCAGCAGTTGGGACAGGGGATGTTCACCCCTCCACTTT. Translated: CASSWDRGCSPLHF.

The chain has TRBV15 and TRBJ1-4; weak D call: TRBD1 (6 bases). V was clipped by 1 base and J by 0 bases, with 6 bases between them. Looked up from germline, CDR1 is LNHNV and CDR2 is YYDKDF (reference sequence). CDR3 length: 15 residues. Here the CDR3 reads CATSRGQATNEKLFF. CDR3 coding DNA: TGTGCCACCAGCAGAGGACAGGCAACTAATGAAAAACTGTTTTTT.